These 9 T cell receptor beta chains were all obtained from the same sample, sequenced in a study of T cells after yellow fever vaccination. One entry per CDR3 protein results from TCRdb running MiXCR on the 5' RACE reads. The sample comprises under 600,000 distinct CDR3 sequences, 21% of which are singletons, and roughly a sixth rests with the top ten. The sample here was PBMCs, taken about 20 days after the first yellow fever vaccination. The receptors shown here come from a man aged 18 to 29 who received the YFV17D yellow fever vaccine.

This clonotype occurred once. The rearrangement uses TRBV5-1 and TRBJ2-3; TRBD1 matches 7 bases. The V gene end was trimmed by 2 bases and the J gene end by 2 bases; junction bases not matched to a gene: 5. CDR1 and CDR2 from the germline V gene are SGHRS and YFSETQ. This CDR3 region has 15 residues. The CDR3 nucleotides are TGCGCCAGCAGCTTTTCCGGGACAGCCACAGATACGCAGTATTTT. Translated, it gives CASSFSGTATDTQYF.

This clonotype was detected only a few times. The J gene is TRBJ1-2, the V gene TRBV2; 7 positions match TRBD1. The germline gives CDR1 SNHLY, CDR2 FYNNEI. The V segment lost 6 bases and the J segment 2 bases; nucleotides outside the gene matches: 9. The CDR3 length is 15 residues. CDR3 sequence (DNA): TGTGCCAGCAGGGTAGACAGGGCAGGAAACTATGGCTACACCTTC. Translated, it gives CASRVDRAGNYGYTF.

The CDR3 nucleotides are TGCAGTGCTAACCTACAGGGCCATGGCTACACCTTC. Translation: CSANLQGHGYTF. The chain is built from TRBV20-1 and TRBJ1-2, with TRBD1 as a possible D gene (6 bases). Germline V gives CDR1 DFQATT, CDR2 SNEGSKA (reference sequence). The CDR3 is 12 residues long. Trimming left V 4 bases short and J 6 bases short, with 12 bases between.

The CDR3, as DNA: TGCGCCAGCAGCCGCCCGGACAGGGTTGGAGGGGAGCTGTTTTTT. This gives the protein CASSRPDRVGGELFF. The genes are TRBV5-1 and TRBJ2-2; 8 nucleotides agree with TRBD1. The germline gives CDR1 SGHRS, CDR2 YFSETQ. The junction had 10 bases not matched to a gene; V was cut back by 4 bases and J by 8 bases. This CDR3 is 15 amino acids long.

The chain couples TRBV27 to TRBJ2-2; no definite D call. With 7 bases removed from V and 7 bases from J, the gap between germline ends came to 16 bases. Per germline, CDR1 MNHEY and CDR2 SMNVEV (reference sequence). This CDR3 region has 14 residues. CDR3 protein: CASKERLFVGELFF. In nucleotides, the CDR3 is TGTGCCAGCAAAGAGAGGCTTTTTGTCGGGGAGCTGTTTTTT.

This clonotype came up once. The chain links TRBV5-8 to TRBJ2-3; D is unresolved. Germline V gives CDR1 SGHTS, CDR2 YDEGEE. V gave up 0 bases and J gave up 3 bases, with 17 bases separating them. The CDR3 runs to 17 residues. CDR3 bases: TGTGCCAGCAGCTTGGATCAGACCCTGGATTTTACAGATACGCAGTATTTT. Residues: CASSLDQTLDFTDTQYF. The full variable domain, in which reference TRBV5-8 and TRBJ2-3 provide the parts outside the CDR3, is EAGVTQSPTHLIKTRGQQATLRCSPISGHTSVYWYQQALGLGLQFLLWYDEGEERNRGNFPPRFSGRQFPNYSSELNVNALELEDSALYLCASSLDQTLDFTDTQYFGPGTRLTVL.

CDR3 bases: TGTGCCCTTGCCACGTCGCAGGGACAGCCCCAGCATTTT. It encodes CALATSQGQPQHF. V gene TRBV6-6 combines with J gene TRBJ1-5; maybe TRBD1 (5 bases). The CDR3 has 13 residues. V was pared by 11 bases and J by 7 bases, with 18 bases between. Looked up from germline, CDR1 is MNHNY and CDR2 is SVGAGI (reference sequence).

V and J are TRBV6-5 and TRBJ2-5; D is possibly TRBD2 (6 bases). The CDR3 runs 15 residues. The germline V and J ends were trimmed by 2 bases and 6 bases, with 16 bases remaining between them. The V gene's germline CDR1 is MNHEY and CDR2 SVGAGI. The CDR3 DNA follows: TGTGCCAGCAGTTACATCGGGGGACCTGGGAAGACCCAGTACTTC. Protein product: CASSYIGGPGKTQYF.

The chain combines TRBV20-1 with TRBJ1-5; 7 bases are shared with TRBD1. V was clipped by 2 bases and J by 4 bases; unmatched bases: 11. CDR3 size: 16 residues. Germline V gene lookup returns CDR1 DFQATT and CDR2 SNEGSKA (reference sequence). CDR3 loop: CSARLEGATGNQPQHF. For the CDR3, the DNA is TGCAGTGCTAGATTGGAGGGGGCCACGGGGAATCAGCCCCAGCATTTT.